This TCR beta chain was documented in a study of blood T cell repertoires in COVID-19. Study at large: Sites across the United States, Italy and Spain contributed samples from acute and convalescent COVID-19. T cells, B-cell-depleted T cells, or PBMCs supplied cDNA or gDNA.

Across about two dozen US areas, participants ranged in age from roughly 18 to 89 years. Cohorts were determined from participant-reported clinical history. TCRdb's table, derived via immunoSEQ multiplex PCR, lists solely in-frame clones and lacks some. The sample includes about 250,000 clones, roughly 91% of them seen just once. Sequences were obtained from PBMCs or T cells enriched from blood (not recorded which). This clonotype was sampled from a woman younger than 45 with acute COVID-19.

The CDR3 here is CASSLGSSGANVLTF. CDR3 in DNA: TGCGCCAGCAGCTTGGGGAGTTCTGGGGCCAACGTCCTGACTTTC. The chain combines TRBV5-1 with TRBJ2-6; no clear D gene. The germline gives CDR1 SGHRS, CDR2 YFSETQ. V was cut by 0 bases and J by 1 base, with 5 bases left in between. The CDR3 loop spans 15 amino acids.